This TCR beta chain was found in a study of blood T cell repertoires in COVID-19. Libraries were prepared by immunoSEQ multiplex PCR; TCRdb keeps only in-frame clonotypes and omits some of them. The sample consists of about 100,000 clones, around 79% of them appearing once. This CDR3 region has 14 residues. The V and J ends lost 4 bases and 5 bases, in that order; junction bases with no gene match: 8. Germline V CDR1 and CDR2: SGHRS, YFSETQ. The sequence came from a human donor in a cohort sampled during active COVID-19. The sequenced sample consisted of peripheral blood. V gene TRBV5-1 combines with J gene TRBJ2-5; 7 nucleotides match TRBD1. For the CDR3, the DNA is TGCGCCAGCAGCAACAGGGGTCCTGTGGAGACCCAGTACTTC. This gives the protein CASSNRGPVETQYF.